This TCR beta chain came from a study of T cell changes during pregnancy in multiple sclerosis. Libraries were prepared by immunoSEQ multiplex PCR; TCRdb keeps only in-frame clonotypes and omits some of them. The table records 65,000 to 90,000 clones, 91% of them present only once. The CDR3 totals 16 residues. J lost 7 bases, V lost 0 bases, and 3 bases had no gene match. Germline V lookup: CDR1 MGHRA, CDR2 YSYEKL. This TCR derives from a female donor in good health, serving as a control in a pregnancy study. Some clones in this sample may be carry-over from other donors' samples. The gene calls are TRBV4-1 and TRBJ2-1, with 13 positions matching TRBD2. Sequencing was performed on PBMCs, taken in the first trimester of pregnancy. The CDR3 region is CASSQELAGGQNEQFF. The CDR3 nucleotides read TGCGCCAGCAGCCAAGAACTAGCGGGGGGGCAAAATGAGCAGTTCTTC.